These T cell receptor beta chains were read from a single sample in a study of T cell changes during pregnancy in multiple sclerosis. Libraries were prepared by immunoSEQ multiplex PCR; TCRdb keeps only in-frame clonotypes and omits some of them. The data show 60,000 to 65,000 clones, with around 92% seen just once and about 2.7% held by the top ten. This sample comprised peripheral blood, obtained in the second trimester of pregnancy. These receptors came from a female donor in good health, enrolled as a control in a pregnancy study. CDR3s include the opening cysteine and the closing phenylalanine or tryptophan. The D gene is left open where the match is weak. Clone size is shown for a subset of rows, as once, few, many or a class of expanded clone.

J: TRBJ2-1
size: .
D: .
V: TRBV28
CDR3: CASRAATWPNNEQFF
DNA: TGTGCCAGCAGGGCGGCGACCTGGCCTAACAATGAGCAGTTCTTC

J: TRBJ2-7
size: .
D: .
V: TRBV4-2
CDR3: CASSQGLEQYF
DNA: TGTGCCAGCAGCCAAGGTCTCGAGCAGTACTTC

J: TRBJ1-2
size: few
D: TRBD1
V: TRBV29-1
CDR3: CSVRRWTGEYYGYTF
DNA: TGCAGCGTTCGGCGTTGGACAGGGGAGTACTATGGCTACACCTTC

J: TRBJ2-5
size: .
D: TRBD1
V: TRBV15
CDR3: CATSRNRGETQYF
DNA: TGTGCCACCAGCCGTAACAGGGGCGAGACCCAGTACTTC

J: TRBJ2-7
size: .
D: TRBD2
V: TRBV28
CDR3: CASSFRRGISYEQYF
DNA: TGTGCCAGCAGTTTCCGGCGGGGGATCTCCTACGAGCAGTACTTC

J: TRBJ1-5
size: .
D: .
V: TRBV9
CDR3: CASSASGEYSNQPQHF
DNA: TGTGCCAGCAGCGCTTCAGGGGAATATAGCAATCAGCCCCAGCATTTT

J: TRBJ1-3
size: .
D: .
V: TRBV10-3
CDR3: CAISKPRQVDGNTIYF
DNA: TGTGCCATCAGTAAACCCCGACAGGTAGACGGAAACACCATATATTTT

J: TRBJ2-7
size: .
D: TRBD1
V: TRBV30
CDR3: CAWSGDRQYF
DNA: TGTGCCTGGAGTGGGGACAGGCAGTACTTC

J: TRBJ2-5
size: .
D: .
V: TRBV19
CDR3: CASSMGRGETQYF
DNA: TGTGCCAGTAGTATGGGAAGGGGAGAGACCCAGTACTTC

J: TRBJ1-2
size: .
D: .
V: TRBV28
CDR3: CASSQATADYGYTF
DNA: TGTGCCAGCAGTCAAGCGACAGCCGACTATGGCTACACCTTC

J: TRBJ2-2
size: .
D: TRBD2
V: TRBV5-1
CDR3: CASGREVGGELFF
DNA: TGCGCCAGCGGTCGGGAGGTTGGCGGGGAGCTGTTTTTT

J: TRBJ2-1
size: .
D: TRBD1
V: TRBV5-1
CDR3: CASSLGQPYNEQFF
DNA: TGCGCCAGCAGCCTGGGACAGCCATACAATGAGCAGTTCTTC

J: TRBJ2-7
size: .
D: TRBD1
V: TRBV15
CDR3: CATSREQGPYEQYF
DNA: TGTGCCACCAGCAGAGAACAGGGGCCGTACGAGCAGTACTTC

J: TRBJ2-1
size: .
D: .
V: TRBV29-1
CDR3: CSVGTDLYNEQFF
DNA: TGCAGCGTTGGGACAGACCTTTACAATGAGCAGTTCTTC

J: TRBJ1-4
size: .
D: .
V: TRBV5-6
CDR3: CASSPRTTTNEKLFF
DNA: TGTGCCAGCAGCCCACGGACAACAACTAATGAAAAACTGTTTTTT

J: TRBJ2-2
size: .
D: .
V: TRBV14
CDR3: CASIPNELAFTGELFF
DNA: TGTGCCAGCATCCCCAACGAGCTAGCGTTCACCGGGGAGCTGTTTTTT

J: TRBJ1-5
size: .
D: TRBD1
V: TRBV28
CDR3: CASRPSDRAQPQHF
DNA: TGTGCCAGCAGACCATCTGACAGGGCTCAGCCCCAGCATTTT

J: TRBJ1-2
size: .
D: .
V: TRBV5-4
CDR3: CASSLGTGLYGYTF
DNA: TGTGCCAGCAGCTTGGGCACAGGCCTGTATGGCTACACCTTC

J: TRBJ2-1
size: .
D: TRBD2
V: TRBV7-2
CDR3: CASSPREAGEGYNEQFF
DNA: TGTGCCAGCAGCCCTCGTGAAGCGGGAGAAGGCTACAATGAGCAGTTCTTC

J: TRBJ2-1
size: .
D: .
V: TRBV7-3
CDR3: CASSPNEQFF
DNA: TGTGCCAGCAGCCCAAATGAGCAGTTCTTC

J: TRBJ2-1
size: .
D: TRBD2
V: TRBV11-1
CDR3: CASSLLLAGNNEQFF
DNA: TGTGCCAGCAGCTTACTACTAGCGGGGAACAATGAGCAGTTCTTC

J: TRBJ2-1
size: .
D: TRBD2
V: TRBV5-1
CDR3: CASSSLWRENEQFF
DNA: TGCGCCAGCAGCTCCCTCTGGCGGGAGAATGAGCAGTTCTTC

J: TRBJ2-1
size: .
D: TRBD2
V: TRBV4-1
CDR3: CASSQGTSAQFF
DNA: TGCGCCAGCAGCCAGGGGACTAGCGCGCAGTTCTTC

J: TRBJ2-7
size: .
D: TRBD1
V: TRBV11-3
CDR3: CASSLTRQGNYEQYF
DNA: TGTGCCAGCAGCCTAACGAGACAGGGGAACTACGAGCAGTACTTC

J: TRBJ1-1
size: .
D: .
V: TRBV9
CDR3: CASSTGPLMGQGTEAFF
DNA: TGTGCCAGCAGCACAGGACCCCTCATGGGGCAGGGGACTGAAGCTTTCTTT

J: TRBJ2-7
size: .
D: .
V: TRBV27
CDR3: CASSQIGKQYEQYF
DNA: TGTGCCAGCAGCCAAATCGGCAAACAGTACGAGCAGTACTTC

J: TRBJ2-6
size: once
D: .
V: TRBV10-3
CDR3: CAIRDSQPGANVLTF
DNA: TGTGCCATCAGGGACAGCCAGCCTGGGGCCAACGTCCTGACTTTC

J: TRBJ2-5
size: once
D: .
V: TRBV6-5
CDR3: CASSYGLIETQYF
DNA: TGTGCCAGCAGTTACGGACTAATCGAGACCCAGTACTTC

J: TRBJ2-5
size: .
D: .
V: TRBV5-6
CDR3: CASCPRAKETQYF
DNA: TGTGCCAGCTGCCCTAGAGCCAAAGAGACCCAGTACTTC

J: TRBJ2-5
size: .
D: .
V: TRBV28
CDR3: CASSLEGTQYF
DNA: TGTGCCAGCAGTTTAGAGGGGACCCAGTACTTC

J: TRBJ1-1
size: .
D: .
V: TRBV19
CDR3: CATRGGNTEAFF
DNA: TGTGCCACCAGAGGGGGTAACACTGAAGCTTTCTTT